These T cell receptor beta chains were read from a single sample in a study of beta chain features in type 1 diabetes. Profiling relied on immunoSEQ multiplex PCR, and the TCRdb table lists in-frame clones only, not all of them. The sample holds about 130,000 clones, around a tenth seen once. The material sequenced was central memory CD4+ T cells from blood. The receptors here all came from a man younger than 35 in good health. Both conserved end residues are trimmed from each CDR3.

>TRBV4-2
ASSQSPLTQY
>TRBV5-1
ASSLDGGRSSYEQY
>TRBV7-2
ASSVSGEDTQY
>TRBV28
ASSSQGFPYEQY
>TRBV19
ASSTGLAPNNEQF
>TRBV6-1
ASSVGFRGVSYEQY
>TRBV11-3
ASSPGGGSGNIQY
>TRBV2
ASSEDRGKIYT
>TRBV11-2
ASSFNTGPYEQY
>TRBV5-3
ARSSTHEATDTQY
>TRBV5-1
ASKAEAEQF
>TRBV5-4
ASTSGGLGTDTQY